Shown below are 23 T cell receptor beta chains from a single sample sequenced in a study of blood T cell repertoires in COVID-19 (dated by TCRdb to 2018 to 2021). Receptor amplification or capture employed the immunoSEQ multiplex PCR assay. TCRdb provides this immuneACCESS table in a form limited to in-frame rearrangements. Some clones are lacking; in checked studies, under half of them reflect an unresolved V gene, and why the rest are absent is not known. Counted in this sample were roughly 300,000 clones; roughly 86% of them appeared once. Of the sample, 1.5% to 2% falls within the top ten clones. Sequencing used peripheral blood. These receptors all come from a woman in her twenties or thirties with COVID-19, enrolled during active disease.

Here the CDR3 reads CASSHLTGSSRRNTIYF. The DNA for the CDR3 is TGCGCCAGCAGCCATTTGACAGGTTCATCGCGACGAAACACCATATATTTT. The chain has TRBV4-1 and TRBJ1-3; weak D call: TRBD1 (6 bases). The CDR3 contains 17 residues. Germline values: CDR1 MGHRA, CDR2 YSYEKL. V lost 3 bases, J lost 5 bases, and 20 bases lay in between.

This chain links TRBV6-1 with TRBJ1-3; the D is unclear. The CDR3 has 15 amino acids. The germline V gene encodes CDR1 MNHNS and CDR2 SASEGT. The ends were cut back, 1 base at V and 0 bases at J, with 7 bases in the middle. Written as DNA, the CDR3 is TGTGCCAGCAGTGAAGGAAGGAGCTCTGGAAACACCATATATTTT. This translates into CASSEGRSSGNTIYF.

This sequence joins TRBV24-1 and TRBJ1-1, with D possibly TRBD1 on 6 matching bases. Trimming stripped 3 bases from V and 4 bases from J, with 11 bases between. CDR1 and CDR2 from the germline V gene are KGHDR and SFDVKD. This CDR3 contains 14 residues. CDR3 bases: TGTGCCACCAGTGATACCCAAGGGGGCACTGAAGCTTTCTTT. It yields the protein CATSDTQGGTEAFF.

The chain is built from TRBV4-1 and TRBJ1-1; D not certain. The CDR3 is 16 amino acids. The V gene lost 4 bases and the J gene lost 6 bases, with 21 bases spanning the gap. Germline V gives CDR1 MGHRA, CDR2 YSYEKL. This CDR3 is CASSLKTLGGMAEAFF. The CDR3 bases are TGCGCCAGCAGCCTCAAGACCCTCGGAGGGATGGCTGAAGCTTTCTTT.

V usage is TRBV5-1 and J usage is TRBJ2-1, with a possible D match to TRBD1 (6 bases). Germline CDR1 and CDR2: SGHRS and YFSETQ. This CDR3 has 13 amino acids. The V end lost 4 bases, the J end lost 8 bases, and 13 bases lay between the germline ends. In DNA, the CDR3 is TGCGCCAGCAGCACCGACAGGCTCTATGAGCAGTTCTTC. This encodes CASSTDRLYEQFF. Together with reference TRBV5-1 and TRBJ2-1, the CDR3 gives the full variable domain: KAGVTQTPRYLIKTRGQQVTLSCSPISGHRSVSWYQQTPGQGLQFLFEYFSETQRNKGNFPGRFSGRQFSNSRSEMNVSTLELGDSALYLCASSTDRLYEQFFGPGTRLTVL.

The chain employs TRBV7-9 and TRBJ1-3, with D maybe TRBD1 (5 bases). V was pared by 7 bases and J by 0 bases, with 16 bases between. Germline assignment: CDR1 SEHNR and CDR2 FQNEAQ (reference sequence). This CDR3 is 16 amino acids long. The chain's CDR3 is CASIQGDFHSGNTIYF. The CDR3 region has the DNA TGTGCCAGCATCCAAGGGGACTTCCACTCTGGAAACACCATATATTTT.

The chain links TRBV7-8 to TRBJ2-2; no reliable D call. Trimming shortened V by 7 bases and J by 1 base, and 10 bases separated the two germline ends. CDR1 SGHVS and CDR2 FQNEAQ come from the germline V gene. The CDR3 contains 14 residues. This CDR3 reads CASTSSVNTGELFF. The CDR3 DNA reads TGTGCCAGCACCTCTTCGGTGAACACCGGGGAGCTGTTTTTT. The entire variable domain, with the rest obtained from reference TRBV7-8 and TRBJ2-2, is as follows: GAGVSQSPRYKVAKRGQDVALRCDPISGHVSLFWYQQALGQGPEFLTYFQNEAQLDKSGLPSDRFFAERPEGSVSTLKIQRTQQEDSAVYLCASTSSVNTGELFFGEGSRLTVL.

The genes are TRBV25-1 and TRBJ1-2; D is ambiguous. Germline lookup yields CDR1 MGHDK and CDR2 SYGVNS. CDR3 length: 12 amino acids. V lost 6 bases, J lost 8 bases, and 13 bases lay in between. This CDR3 reads CASRTPSGGYTF. CDR3 coding DNA: TGTGCCAGCAGAACCCCATCCGGGGGCTACACCTTC.

This clone was detected only once. V gene TRBV19 combines with J gene TRBJ1-1; D is unclear. This CDR3 contains 14 residues. V was pared by 6 bases and J by 0 bases, with 11 bases between. Looked up from germline, CDR1 is LNHDA and CDR2 is SQIVND (reference sequence). This CDR3 reads CASSLVTMNTEAFF. In DNA, the CDR3 is TGTGCCAGTAGCCTGGTAACAATGAACACTGAAGCTTTCTTT. The full variable domain, rest sourced from reference TRBV19 and TRBJ1-1, is DGGITQSPKYLFRKEGQNVTLSCEQNLNHDAMYWYRQDPGQGLRLIYYSQIVNDFQKGDIAEGYSVSREKKESFPLTVTSAQKNPTAFYLCASSLVTMNTEAFFGQGTRLTVV.

The chain combines TRBV6-5 with TRBJ2-2, with TRBD1 matching over 7 bases. Losses at the gene ends were 10 bases for V and 3 bases for J; bases not matched to a gene: 5. Germline V lookup: CDR1 MNHEY, CDR2 SVGAGI. This CDR3 region has 13 residues. The CDR3 nucleotides are TGTGCCACCCGGGACAGATACACCGGGGAGCTGTTTTTT. Encoded protein: CATRDRYTGELFF.

This rearrangement joins TRBV7-2 to TRBJ1-3, with D unclear. The germline gives CDR1 SGHTA, CDR2 FQGNSA. V lost 5 bases, J lost 7 bases, and 12 bases lay in between. This CDR3 has 13 amino acids. The CDR3 region has the DNA TGTGCCAGCAGCCCTAGTCCAGACAACACCATATATTTT. Its translation: CASSPSPDNTIYF.

The chain joins TRBV12-3 or TRBV12-4 to TRBJ1-2; D is unresolved. This CDR3 region has 13 residues. V lost 6 bases and J 2 bases, leaving 10 bases between the germline ends. CDR3 protein: CASRKSANYGYTF. CDR3 in DNA: TGTGCCAGCAGGAAGAGTGCCAACTATGGCTACACCTTC.

The chain joins TRBV19 to TRBJ2-3; 12 bases match TRBD2. This CDR3 is built from 16 residues. V was pared by 4 bases and J by 0 bases, with 2 bases of the junction left unmatched. CDR1 and CDR2 (germline): LNHDA, SQIVND (reference sequence). CDR3 loop: CASSTGLAGSTDTQYF. In DNA form, the CDR3 reads TGTGCCAGTAGTACAGGACTAGCGGGGAGCACAGATACGCAGTATTTT.

V usage is TRBV5-1 and J usage is TRBJ1-1, with 7 bases matching TRBD1. This CDR3 contains 13 residues. Germline assignment: CDR1 SGHRS and CDR2 YFSETQ. After removal of 4 bases from V and 5 bases from J, the junction contained 5 bases not matched to a gene. The CDR3 DNA reads TGCGCCAGCAGCGTACAGGGGAGTACTGAAGCTTTCTTT. Amino acid sequence: CASSVQGSTEAFF. Drawing the rest from reference TRBV5-1 and TRBJ1-1, the complete variable domain is KAGVTQTPRYLIKTRGQQVTLSCSPISGHRSVSWYQQTPGQGLQFLFEYFSETQRNKGNFPGRFSGRQFSNSRSEMNVSTLELGDSALYLCASSVQGSTEAFFGQGTRLTVV.

The genes are TRBV9 and TRBJ2-2, with 8 nucleotides matching TRBD2. The CDR3 runs to 19 residues. V lost 4 bases, J lost 4 bases, and 18 bases stayed unmatched. Germline CDR1 SGDLS, CDR2 YYNGEE. CDR3 DNA: TGTGCCAGCAGCACCAACCCCCATTGGGCGGGGGGAGTCACCGGGGAGCTGTTTTTT. Protein: CASSTNPHWAGGVTGELFF.

J is TRBJ2-7 and V is TRBV6-5; TRBD2 agrees at 9 bases. Losses at the gene ends were 7 bases for V and 4 bases for J; bases not matched to a gene: 11. The V gene's germline CDR1 is MNHEY and CDR2 SVGAGI. The length of the CDR3 is 15 residues. The CDR3 loop reads CASNKRLAGTYEQYF. CDR3 coding DNA: TGTGCCAGCAATAAAAGGCTAGCGGGGACGTACGAGCAGTACTTC.

This clone was counted at least ten times. V usage is TRBV6-6 and J usage is TRBJ2-2, with D maybe TRBD1 (5 bases). Germline assignment: CDR1 MNHNY and CDR2 SVGAGI (reference sequence). The CDR3 runs to 13 residues. The germline V and J ends were trimmed by 6 bases and 5 bases, with 10 bases remaining between them. The CDR3 DNA sequence: TGTGCCAGCAGCATACAGGAGACCGGGGAGCTGTTTTTT. It translates to CASSIQETGELFF.

This rearrangement joins TRBV28 to TRBJ2-2; 8 nucleotides line up with TRBD2. This CDR3 region has 15 residues. Per germline, CDR1 MDHEN and CDR2 SYDVKM. Germline trimming cut 2 bases from V and 3 bases from J; bases unmatched to any gene: 2. The CDR3, as DNA: TGTGCCAGCAGTTTACAGCGGGGGCACACCGGGGAGCTGTTTTTT. Protein product: CASSLQRGHTGELFF.

The V call is TRBV5-8, the J call TRBJ1-5, with 8 bases fitting TRBD1. After removal of 4 bases from V and 3 bases from J, the junction contained 6 bases not matched to a gene. The CDR3 has 15 amino acids. CDR1 is SGHTS and CDR2 is YDEGEE in the germline V gene. The chain's CDR3 is CASSLLDRDNQPQHF. CDR3 DNA: TGTGCCAGCAGCCTTTTGGACAGGGACAATCAGCCCCAGCATTTT.

The chain has TRBV6-4 and TRBJ2-2, with 11 bases that match TRBD1. V dropped 2 bases and J dropped 4; count of bases not matched to a gene: 0. Germline CDR1 MRHNA, CDR2 SNTAGT. The CDR3 totals 15 residues. The DNA of the CDR3 is TGTGCCAGCAGTGACGGGACAGGGGGCACCGGGGAGCTGTTTTTT. Protein: CASSDGTGGTGELFF.

This sequence joins TRBV9 and TRBJ1-6, with D perhaps TRBD1 (5 bases). CDR3 length: 15 residues. Germline lookup yields CDR1 SGDLS and CDR2 YYNGEE. Trimming took 0 bases from V and 5 from J, leaving 9 bases between them. CDR3 protein: CASSVEGLDNSPLHF. The CDR3, as DNA: TGTGCCAGCAGCGTAGAGGGGCTAGATAATTCACCCCTCCACTTT.

The chain is built from TRBV19 and TRBJ2-7; the D gene is possibly TRBD1 (5 bases). The germline gives CDR1 LNHDA, CDR2 SQIVND (reference sequence). The CDR3 has 13 amino acids. V lost 6 bases to trimming and J lost 0 bases, with 9 bases between them. The CDR3 spells CASSQGSSYEQYF. CDR3 DNA: TGTGCCAGTAGCCAGGGATCCTCCTACGAGCAGTACTTC. Full variable domain (remainder filled in from reference TRBV19 and TRBJ2-7): DGGITQSPKYLFRKEGQNVTLSCEQNLNHDAMYWYRQDPGQGLRLIYYSQIVNDFQKGDIAEGYSVSREKKESFPLTVTSAQKNPTAFYLCASSQGSSYEQYFGPGTRLTVT.

The chain employs TRBV2 and TRBJ1-5, with TRBD1 as a possible D gene (5 bases). Trimming removed 3 bases at V and 0 bases at J, with 12 bases between. Germline-derived CDR1 and CDR2 are SNHLY and FYNNEI. The CDR3 length is 16 residues. DNA for the CDR3: TGTGCCAGCAGTGAGGGCAGGGTGAATAGCAATCAGCCCCAGCATTTT. The encoded protein is CASSEGRVNSNQPQHF.